Reported below is one TCR beta chain. Preparation of the TCRbeta library was carried out with unique molecular identifiers. TCRdb analysed the PCR reads with MiXCR anew, one entry per CDR3 protein. The top ten hold less than 5% of the sample, which has more than 550,000 distinct CDR3 sequences, roughly 10% seen once. The data belong to a study of T-cell reconstitution after alpha-beta-depleted transplantation in children. In germline, CDR1 is SGHRS, CDR2 YFSETQ. The CDR3 extends over 16 amino acids. V lost 5 bases, J lost 10 bases, and 15 bases stayed unmatched. The sequence came from a human donor who donated a stem cell graft to a child with acute myeloid leukemia. Sequenced material: PBMCs from the stem cell graft donor, taken from the stem cell graft. The rearrangement joins TRBV5-1 to TRBJ1-6; 7 nucleotides agree with TRBD1. CDR3 in amino acids: CASRPGQALVSSPLHF. DNA for the CDR3: TGCGCCAGCAGACCAGGACAGGCCCTCGTCTCCTCACCCCTCCACTTT.